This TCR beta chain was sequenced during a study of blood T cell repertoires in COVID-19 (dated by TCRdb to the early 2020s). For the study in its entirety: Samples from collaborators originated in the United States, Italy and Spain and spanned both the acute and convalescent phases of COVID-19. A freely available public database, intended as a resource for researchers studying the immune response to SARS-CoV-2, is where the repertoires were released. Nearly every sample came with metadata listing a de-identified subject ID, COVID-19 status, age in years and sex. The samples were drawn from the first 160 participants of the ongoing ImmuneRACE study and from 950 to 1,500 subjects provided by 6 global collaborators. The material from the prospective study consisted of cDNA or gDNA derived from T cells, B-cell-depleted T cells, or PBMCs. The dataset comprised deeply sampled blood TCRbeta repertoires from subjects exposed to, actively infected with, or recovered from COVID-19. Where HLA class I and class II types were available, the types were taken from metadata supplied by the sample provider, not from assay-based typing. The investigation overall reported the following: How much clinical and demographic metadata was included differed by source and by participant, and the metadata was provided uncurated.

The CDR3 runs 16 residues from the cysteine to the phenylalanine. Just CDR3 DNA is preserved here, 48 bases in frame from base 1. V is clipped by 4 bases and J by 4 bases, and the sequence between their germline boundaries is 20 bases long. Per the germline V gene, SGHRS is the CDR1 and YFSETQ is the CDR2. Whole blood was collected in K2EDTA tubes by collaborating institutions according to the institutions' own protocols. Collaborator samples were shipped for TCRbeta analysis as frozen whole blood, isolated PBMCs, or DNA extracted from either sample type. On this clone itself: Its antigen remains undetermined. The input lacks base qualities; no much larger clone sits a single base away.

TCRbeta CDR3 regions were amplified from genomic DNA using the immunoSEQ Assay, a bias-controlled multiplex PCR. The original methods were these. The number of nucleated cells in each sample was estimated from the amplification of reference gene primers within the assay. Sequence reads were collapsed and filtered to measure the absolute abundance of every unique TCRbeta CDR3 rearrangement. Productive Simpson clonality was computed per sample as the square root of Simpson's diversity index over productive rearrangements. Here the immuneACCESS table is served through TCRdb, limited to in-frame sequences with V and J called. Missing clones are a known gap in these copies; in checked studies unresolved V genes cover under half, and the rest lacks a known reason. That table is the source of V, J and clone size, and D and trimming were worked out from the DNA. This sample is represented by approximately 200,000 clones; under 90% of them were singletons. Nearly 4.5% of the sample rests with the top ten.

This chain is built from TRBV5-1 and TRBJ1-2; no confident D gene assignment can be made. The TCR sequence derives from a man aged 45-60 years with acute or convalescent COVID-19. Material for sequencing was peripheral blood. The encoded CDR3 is CASSVLDSPLGYGYTF. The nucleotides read TGCGCCAGCAGCGTCCTGGACTCTCCGTTGGGCTATGGCTACACCTTC.